These 3 T cell receptor beta chains originate from one sample sequenced in a study of molecular identifiers for immune sequencing clone quantification. From the PCR reads, TCRdb called clonotypes with MiXCR, one entry per CDR3 protein. In the table there are 20,000 to 30,000 distinct CDR3 sequences, 17% of which are singletons. Source material: naive CD8+ T cells from blood, with Jurkat cell RNA spiked in. Subset described: FACS-sorted CD8+CD4-CCR7+CD45RA+ naive T cells. The receptors originated from a human donor in good health. Some libraries in this study had Jurkat cell RNA spiked in.

The chain uses TRBV7-2 and TRBJ2-7; D ambiguous. Between the trimmed V and J ends, which lost 2 bases and 4 bases, there was a span of 6 bases. The length of the CDR3 is 12 residues. CDR1 is SGHTA and CDR2 is FQGNSA in the germline V gene. This CDR3 reads CASSLIGYEQYF. The CDR3 coding sequence is TGTGCCAGCAGCTTAATTGGGTACGAGCAGTACTTC.

This clonotype has a count of ten or more. The V gene is TRBV5-1, the J gene TRBJ2-1; weak D call: TRBD2 (5 bases). Germline loops: CDR1 SGHRS, CDR2 YFSETQ. The CDR3 sequence is 15 residues long. V was cut by 0 bases and J by 2 bases, with 9 bases left in between. The CDR3 reads CASSLAGNTYNEQFF. In nucleotides, the CDR3 is TGCGCCAGCAGCTTGGCCGGGAATACCTACAATGAGCAGTTCTTC.

In its sample, this clonotype was seen many times. The chain is built from TRBV19 and TRBJ1-5, with 8 nucleotides matching TRBD1. Germline CDR1 reads LNHDA; CDR2 reads SQIVND (reference sequence). Germline trimming cut 9 bases from V and 6 bases from J; bases unmatched to any gene: 13. The CDR3 totals 15 residues. DNA for the CDR3: TGTGCCAGCCATTGGGGGGCAGGGGGCTCTCAGCCCCAGCATTTT. Translating it yields CASHWGAGGSQPQHF. The full variable domain, with the rest looked up from reference TRBV19 and TRBJ1-5, is DGGITQSPKYLFRKEGQNVTLSCEQNLNHDAMYWYRQDPGQGLRLIYYSQIVNDFQKGDIAEGYSVSREKKESFPLTVTSAQKNPTAFYLCASHWGAGGSQPQHFGDGTRLSIL.